This T cell receptor beta chain was sequenced for a study of T cells expressing NK-cell markers. Study summary: Obtained from sorted CD3+CD56+NKG2C+, CD3+CD56+NKG2C- and CD3+CD56-NKG2C+ T cells were the TCR beta repertoires.

The germline V gene encodes CDR1 GTSNPN and CDR2 SVGIG (reference sequence). CDR3 length equals 14 residues. About this clonotype: Its antigen is currently unknown.

As the method of synthesis, 5'RACE template switching with UMIs yielded TCR beta cDNA. TCRdb reprocessed the 5' RACE reads and reports one entry per CDR3 protein, with no DNA. The sample data list approximately 380,000 distinct CDR3 sequences. General observations from the study: Evidence did not settle whether expanded NKG2C+ T cell clones targeted HCMV.

This chain joins TRBV30 and TRBJ2-4. This receptor was taken from a man aged 18-69 years in good health. Sequenced input: blood T cells: a sorted CD56 or NKG2C T cell subset, CD4+ or CD8+ T cells, or bulk PBMC T cells (not recorded which). Here the CDR3 reads CAWSVGVAKNIQYF.